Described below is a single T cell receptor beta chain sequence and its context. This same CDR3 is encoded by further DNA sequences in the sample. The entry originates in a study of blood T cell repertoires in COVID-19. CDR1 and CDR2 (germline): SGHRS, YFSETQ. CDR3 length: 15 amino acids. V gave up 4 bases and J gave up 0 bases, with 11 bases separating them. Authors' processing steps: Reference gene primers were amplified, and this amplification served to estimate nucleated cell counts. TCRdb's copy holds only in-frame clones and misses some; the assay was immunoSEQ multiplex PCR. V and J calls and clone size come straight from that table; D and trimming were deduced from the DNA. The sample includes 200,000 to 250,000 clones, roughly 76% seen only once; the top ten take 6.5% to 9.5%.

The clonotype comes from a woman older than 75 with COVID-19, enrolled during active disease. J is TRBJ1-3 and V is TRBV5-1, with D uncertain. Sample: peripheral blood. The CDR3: CASSLAPSSGNTIYF. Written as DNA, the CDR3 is TGCGCCAGCAGCCTGGCCCCGAGCTCTGGAAACACCATATATTTT.